The 4 T cell receptor beta chains below all came from one sample that was sequenced in a study of T cell repertoires in cytomegalovirus infection. Via MiXCR, TCRdb re-called the reads, giving one row per CDR3 protein. Here the sample spans 150,000 to 200,000 distinct CDR3 sequences, approximately 19% being singletons. Sequenced material: PBMCs. The receptors here all came from a human donor in good health (CMV status not recorded). Some clones in this sample may be carry-over from other donors' samples.

The chain recombines TRBV11-2 with TRBJ2-1; TRBD2 matches 11 bases. The CDR3 consists of 17 residues. Germline-derived CDR1 and CDR2 are SGHAT and FQNNGV. The trim removed 5 bases at V and 0 bases at J, leaving 6 bases unmatched. This CDR3 reads CASSPTSGGSSYNEQFF. The CDR3 nucleotides read TGTGCCAGCAGCCCCACTAGCGGGGGAAGCTCCTACAATGAGCAGTTCTTC.

In this sample, this clonotype turned up a few times. The chain has TRBV28 and TRBJ2-1; a possible D gene is TRBD2 (7 bases). The CDR3 runs 14 residues. Trimming stripped 5 bases from V and 6 bases from J, with 14 bases between. From germline, CDR1 is MDHEN and CDR2 SYDVKM. CDR3 region: CASSRSGGPNEQFF. The CDR3 region has the DNA TGTGCCAGCAGTAGATCGGGGGGCCCCAATGAGCAGTTCTTC. Supplemented by reference TRBV28 and TRBJ2-1, the full variable domain reads DVKVTQSSRYLVKRTGEKVFLECVQDMDHENMFWYRQDPGLGLRLIYFSYDVKMKEKGDIPEGYSVSREKKERFSLILESASTNQTSMYLCASSRSGGPNEQFFGPGTRLTVL.

A note on this clonotype: This may arise from a read error, as a much more abundant clone is one base away. This chain uses TRBV7-3 with TRBJ2-3; 8 nucleotides line up with TRBD2. Germline V gene lookup returns CDR1 SGHTA and CDR2 FQGTGA. With 4 bases clipped from V and 5 bases from J, the junction kept 14 bases outside the gene matches. This CDR3 comprises 17 residues. CDR3 residues: CASSSPTQTSVEDTQYF. Here the CDR3 DNA reads TGTGCCAGCAGCTCCCCCACCCAGACTAGCGTTGAAGATACGCAGTATTTT. The full variable domain, in which reference TRBV7-3 and TRBJ2-3 provide the parts outside the CDR3, is GAGVSQTPSNKVTEKGKYVELRCDPISGHTALYWYRQSLGQGPEFLIYFQGTGAADDSGLPNDRFFAVRPEGSVSTLKIQRTERGDSAVYLCASSSPTQTSVEDTQYFGPGTRLTVL.

This clonotype came up a few times. The chain combines TRBV6-1 with TRBJ1-4; D possibly corresponds to TRBD1 (5 bases). Looked up from germline, CDR1 is MNHNS and CDR2 is SASEGT. CDR3 length: 15 amino acids. V lost 5 bases and J lost 8, with 18 bases in between. CDR3 amino acids: CASSRPPQGGEKLFF. CDR3 nucleotide sequence: TGTGCCAGCAGTAGACCTCCGCAGGGCGGGGAAAAACTGTTTTTT.